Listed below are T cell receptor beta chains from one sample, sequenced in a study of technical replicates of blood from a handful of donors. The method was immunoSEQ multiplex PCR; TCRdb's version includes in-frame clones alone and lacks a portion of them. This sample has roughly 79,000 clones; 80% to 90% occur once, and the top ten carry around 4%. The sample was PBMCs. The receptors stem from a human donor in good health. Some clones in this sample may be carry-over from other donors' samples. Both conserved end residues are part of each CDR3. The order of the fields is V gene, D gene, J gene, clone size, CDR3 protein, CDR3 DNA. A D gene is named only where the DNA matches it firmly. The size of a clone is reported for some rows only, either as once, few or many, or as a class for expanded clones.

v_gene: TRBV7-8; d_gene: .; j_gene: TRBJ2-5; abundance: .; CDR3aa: CASSRDWAETQYF; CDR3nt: TGTGCCAGCAGCCGGGACTGGGCGGAGACCCAGTACTTC
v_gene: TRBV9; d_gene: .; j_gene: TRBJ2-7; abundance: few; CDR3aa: CASSVGRAPYEQYF; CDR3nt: TGTGCCAGCAGCGTAGGCAGGGCCCCCTACGAGCAGTACTTC
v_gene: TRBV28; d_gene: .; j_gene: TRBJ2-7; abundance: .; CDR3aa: CASSPRGGSQAYEQYF; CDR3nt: TGTGCCAGCAGTCCTCGAGGTGGATCCCAAGCCTACGAGCAGTACTTC
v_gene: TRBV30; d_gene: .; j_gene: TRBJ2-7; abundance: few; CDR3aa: CAWSRRGTYEQYF; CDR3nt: TGTGCCTGGAGTCGGCGGGGAACCTACGAGCAGTACTTC
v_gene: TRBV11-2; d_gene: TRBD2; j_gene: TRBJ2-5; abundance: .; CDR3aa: CASSLGPSLAGETQYF; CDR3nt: TGTGCCAGCAGCTTAGGCCCCTCACTAGCGGGAGAGACCCAGTACTTC
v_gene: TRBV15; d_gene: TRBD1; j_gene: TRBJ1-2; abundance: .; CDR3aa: CATSRDDRDHYGYTF; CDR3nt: TGTGCCACCAGCAGAGATGACAGGGACCACTATGGCTACACCTTC
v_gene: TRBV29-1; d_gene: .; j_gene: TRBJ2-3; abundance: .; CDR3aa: CSGGYITSPDTQYF; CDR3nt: TGCAGCGGGGGATATATTACTAGCCCAGATACGCAGTATTTT
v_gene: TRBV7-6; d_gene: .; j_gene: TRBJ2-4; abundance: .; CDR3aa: CASGESKNIQYF; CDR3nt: TGTGCCTCTGGGGAGTCCAAAAACATTCAGTACTTC
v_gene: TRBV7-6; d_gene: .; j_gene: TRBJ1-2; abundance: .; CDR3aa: CASSSITGLTYGYTF; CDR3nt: TGTGCCAGCAGCTCCATCACGGGACTGACCTATGGCTACACCTTC
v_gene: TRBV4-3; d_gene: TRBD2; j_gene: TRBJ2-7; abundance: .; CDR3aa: CASSRLREASGGAYEQYF; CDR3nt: TGCGCCAGCAGCCGACTCCGGGAGGCTAGCGGGGGGGCTTACGAGCAGTACTTC
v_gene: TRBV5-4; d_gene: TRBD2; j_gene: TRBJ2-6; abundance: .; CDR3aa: CASSLPAGGTGANVLTF; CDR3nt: TGTGCCAGCAGCTTGCCAGCGGGGGGTACTGGGGCCAACGTCCTGACTTTC
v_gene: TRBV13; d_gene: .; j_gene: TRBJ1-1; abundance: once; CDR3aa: CASSSDYTEAFF; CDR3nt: TGTGCCAGCAGCTCAGATTACACTGAAGCTTTCTTT
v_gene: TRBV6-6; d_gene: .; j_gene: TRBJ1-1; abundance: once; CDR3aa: CASSHWGLPNTEAFF; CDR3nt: TGTGCCAGCAGTCACTGGGGACTTCCGAACACTGAAGCTTTCTTT
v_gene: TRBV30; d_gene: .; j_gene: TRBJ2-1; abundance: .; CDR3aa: CAWTRVVRNEQFF; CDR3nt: TGTGCCTGGACCAGGGTAGTCAGAAATGAGCAGTTCTTC
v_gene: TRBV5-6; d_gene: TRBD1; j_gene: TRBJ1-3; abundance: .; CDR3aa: CASRRGGQGASGNTIYF; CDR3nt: TGTGCCAGCAGAAGAGGAGGCCAGGGGGCCTCTGGAAACACCATATATTTT
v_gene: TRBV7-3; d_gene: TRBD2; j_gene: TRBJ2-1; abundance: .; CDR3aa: CASSPSGGGSYNEQFF; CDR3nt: TGTGCCAGCAGTCCTAGCGGGGGGGGCTCCTACAATGAGCAGTTCTTC
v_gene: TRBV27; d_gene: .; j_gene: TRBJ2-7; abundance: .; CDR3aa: CASSSQGRPIDEQYF; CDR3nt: TGTGCCAGCAGCTCACAGGGTAGGCCGATCGACGAGCAGTACTTC
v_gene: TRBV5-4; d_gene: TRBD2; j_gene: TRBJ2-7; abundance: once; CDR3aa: CASSAWTSSPYEQYF; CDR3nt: TGTGCCAGCAGCGCCTGGACTAGCAGCCCCTACGAGCAGTACTTC
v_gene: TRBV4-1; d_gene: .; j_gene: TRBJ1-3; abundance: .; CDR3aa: CASSQEHKSGNTIYF; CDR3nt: TGCGCCAGCAGCCAAGAACACAAGTCTGGAAACACCATATATTTT
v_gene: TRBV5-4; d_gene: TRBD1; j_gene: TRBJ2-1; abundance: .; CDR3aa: CASSLEGDRVTNEQFF; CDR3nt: TGTGCCAGCAGCTTGGAGGGGGACAGGGTGACCAATGAGCAGTTCTTC
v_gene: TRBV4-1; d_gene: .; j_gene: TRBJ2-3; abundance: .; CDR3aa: CASSQVIDTQYF; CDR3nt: TGCGCCAGCAGCCAAGTTATAGATACGCAGTATTTT
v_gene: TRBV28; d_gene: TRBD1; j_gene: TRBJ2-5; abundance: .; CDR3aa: CASSQSLTGTGQETQYF; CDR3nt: TGTGCCAGCAGTCAATCCCTGACCGGGACAGGGCAAGAGACCCAGTACTTC
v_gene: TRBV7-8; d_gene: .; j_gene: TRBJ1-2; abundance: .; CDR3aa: CASSLLGAPRVGYTF; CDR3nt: TGTGCCAGCAGCTTACTGGGGGCTCCTCGTGTGGGCTACACCTTC
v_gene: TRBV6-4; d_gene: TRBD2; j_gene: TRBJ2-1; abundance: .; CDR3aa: CASSDGGGAYNEQFF; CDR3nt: TGTGCCAGCAGTGATGGCGGGGGGGCCTACAATGAGCAGTTCTTC
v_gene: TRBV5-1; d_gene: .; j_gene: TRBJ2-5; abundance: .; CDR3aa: CASSLSERRLKERQYF; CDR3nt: TGCGCCAGCAGCTTGTCGGAGCGTCGGCTAAAAGAGAGACAGTACTTC
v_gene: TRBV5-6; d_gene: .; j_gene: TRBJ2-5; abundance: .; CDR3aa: CASSLGQEETQYF; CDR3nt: TGTGCCAGCAGCTTGGGACAGGAAGAGACCCAGTACTTC
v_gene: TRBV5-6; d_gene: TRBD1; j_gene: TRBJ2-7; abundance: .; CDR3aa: CASSATGGGSYEQYF; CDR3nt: TGTGCCAGCAGCGCCACAGGGGGAGGCTCCTACGAGCAGTACTTC
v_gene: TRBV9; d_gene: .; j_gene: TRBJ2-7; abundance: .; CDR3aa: CASSAHVASLSNQYF; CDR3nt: TGTGCCAGCAGCGCGCACGTCGCGTCCCTCTCTAACCAGTACTTC
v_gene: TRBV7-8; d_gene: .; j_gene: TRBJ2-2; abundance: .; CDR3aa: CASSPGAGELFF; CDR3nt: TGTGCCAGCAGCCCAGGGGCCGGGGAGCTGTTTTTT
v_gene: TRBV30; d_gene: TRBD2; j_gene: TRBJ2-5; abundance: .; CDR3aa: CAWSIISGRGETQYF; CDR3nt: TGTGCCTGGAGTATTATTAGCGGGAGGGGAGAGACCCAGTACTTC
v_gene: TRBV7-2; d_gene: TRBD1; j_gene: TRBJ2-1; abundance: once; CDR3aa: CASSPRQGSYNEQFF; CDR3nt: TGTGCCAGCAGCCCCCGACAGGGCTCCTACAATGAGCAGTTCTTC
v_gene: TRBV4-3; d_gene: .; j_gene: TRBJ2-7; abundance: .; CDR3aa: CASSQGPGNEQYF; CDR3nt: TGCGCCAGCAGCCAAGGGCCAGGGAATGAGCAGTACTTC
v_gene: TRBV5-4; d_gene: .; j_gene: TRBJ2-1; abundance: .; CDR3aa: CASSLGLGRYNEQFF; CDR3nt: TGTGCCAGCAGCTTGGGACTAGGTAGATACAATGAGCAGTTCTTC
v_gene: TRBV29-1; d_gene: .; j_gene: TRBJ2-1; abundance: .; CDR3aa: CSVEDMTPYNEQFF; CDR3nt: TGCAGCGTTGAAGATATGACACCCTACAATGAGCAGTTCTTC
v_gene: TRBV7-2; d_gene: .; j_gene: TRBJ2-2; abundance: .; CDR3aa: CASSLFADRGTGELFF; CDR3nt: TGTGCCAGCAGCTTATTCGCTGACAGAGGCACCGGGGAGCTGTTTTTT
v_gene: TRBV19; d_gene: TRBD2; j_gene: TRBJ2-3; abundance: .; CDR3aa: CASTSTGGRGTRAADTQYF; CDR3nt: TGTGCCAGTACCTCAACGGGTGGGCGGGGGACCCGGGCCGCAGATACGCAGTATTTT
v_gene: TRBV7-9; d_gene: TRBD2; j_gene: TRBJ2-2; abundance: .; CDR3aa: CATRRGVNQNTGELFF; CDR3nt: TGTGCCACGAGGCGGGGGGTGAACCAAAACACCGGGGAGCTGTTTTTT
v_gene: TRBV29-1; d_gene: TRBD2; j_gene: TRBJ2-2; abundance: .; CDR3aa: CSVASGGPYTGELFF; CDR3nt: TGCAGCGTTGCGAGCGGGGGGCCATACACCGGGGAGCTGTTTTTT
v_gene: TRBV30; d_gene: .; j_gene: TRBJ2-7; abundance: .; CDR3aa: CAWRKYLEGADYEQYF; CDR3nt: TGTGCCTGGAGGAAGTATTTGGAGGGCGCCGACTACGAGCAGTACTTC
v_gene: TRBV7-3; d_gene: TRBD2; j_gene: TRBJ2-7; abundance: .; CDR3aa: CASSLTPTSGRAGEQYF; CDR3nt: TGTGCCAGCAGCTTAACGCCGACTAGCGGGAGGGCCGGTGAGCAGTACTTC